This TCR beta chain was retrieved from a study of identical twins. TCRdb fed the 5' RACE reads into MiXCR, producing one record per CDR3 protein. This sample has 500,000 or so distinct CDR3 sequences; 13% to 15% occur once, and the top ten carry 0.95% to 1%. V lost 5 bases and J lost 3; bases outside the gene matches: 5. Germline CDR1 SGHTA, CDR2 FQGNSA. The CDR3 extends over 16 amino acids. The same sample was also studied in work on yellow fever vaccine responses in identical twins.

The TCR comes from a woman between 18 and 29 years old in good health. The material sequenced was CD4+ T cells sorted from blood. This sequence joins TRBV7-2 and TRBJ2-3; 13 positions match TRBD2. The CDR3 reads CASSRWTSGRTDTQYF. CDR3 sequence (DNA): TGTGCCAGCAGCCGCTGGACTAGCGGGAGAACAGATACGCAGTATTTT.